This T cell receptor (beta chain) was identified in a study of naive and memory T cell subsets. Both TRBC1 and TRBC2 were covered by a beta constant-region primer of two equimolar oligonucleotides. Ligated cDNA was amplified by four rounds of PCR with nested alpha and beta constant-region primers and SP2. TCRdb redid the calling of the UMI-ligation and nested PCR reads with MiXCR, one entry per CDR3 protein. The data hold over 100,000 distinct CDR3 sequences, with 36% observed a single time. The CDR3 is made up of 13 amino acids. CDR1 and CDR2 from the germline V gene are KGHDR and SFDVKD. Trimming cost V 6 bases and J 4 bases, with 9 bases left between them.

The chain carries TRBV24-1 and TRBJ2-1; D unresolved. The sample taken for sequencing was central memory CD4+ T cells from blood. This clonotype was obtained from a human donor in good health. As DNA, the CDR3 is TGTGCCACCAGTACCGGGCCTTACAATGAGCAGTTCTTC. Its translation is CATSTGPYNEQFF.